This record covers a single T cell receptor (beta chain). The record originates from a study of technical replicates of blood from several donors. The CDR3 length is 17 residues. Some clones are missing from TCRdb's copy, which holds only in-frame ones; the method was immunoSEQ multiplex PCR. The sample has just under 85,000 clones; approximately 90% are singletons. This receptor was obtained from a human donor in good health. What was sequenced was T cells isolated from PBMCs. The chain uses TRBV21-1 and TRBJ2-1; TRBD1, the D gene given by the table, was not confirmed from the DNA. TRBV21-1 is flagged as a pseudogene. The CDR3 bases are TGTGCCAGCAGCAAGCGGCAATCGGCCAGGGCCGACTTCAAGCAGTTCTTC. Translation: CASSKRQSARADFKQFF.